This TCR beta chain was recovered during a study of response to subunit inactivated influenza vaccine. This clonotype came up many times. Its antigen remains unidentified. The CDR3 is made up of 15 amino acids. Germline-derived CDR1 and CDR2 are MNHNS and SASEGT. The V segment lost 6 bases and the J segment 6 bases; nucleotides outside the gene matches: 4. TCRdb reanalysed the RT-PCR reads using MiXCR and keeps one entry per CDR3 protein. The data hold 170,000 or so distinct CDR3 sequences, with about 10% observed a single time. Notes on the study in general: Each seasonal influenza vaccination, the authors suggested, recruits few new T cells.

This rearrangement joins TRBV6-1 to TRBJ2-1; 14 nucleotides agree with TRBD2. This TCR derives from a man in his fifties or sixties who received an inactivated influenza vaccine. The specimen was CD8+ T cells sorted from PBMCs, collected less than 30 months after vaccination. CDR3 nucleotide sequence: TGTGCCAGCAGCCGCGGGACTAGCGGGAGCAATGAGCAGTTCTTC. It yields the protein CASSRGTSGSNEQFF.